A selection of T cell receptor beta chains follows, all from one sample in a study of CD8+ T cells in alopecia areata. Clones were read by immunoSEQ multiplex PCR, and TCRdb kept only the in-frame ones, dropping some. The data contain 90,000 to 120,000 clones, 84% of them singletons. Source: CD8+ T cells sorted from blood, taken at week 24, from a patient treated with tofacitinib. These receptors all come from a human donor with alopecia areata. CDR3s include the opening cysteine and the closing phenylalanine or tryptophan. A D gene is named only where the DNA matches it firmly.

j_call	v_call	d_call	cdr3_aa	cdr3_nt
TRBJ2-7	TRBV25-1	TRBD1	CASSAGTGKYF	TGTGCCAGCAGTGCCGGGACAGGGAAGTACTTC
TRBJ2-3	TRBV13	TRBD1	CASSLEQGASTDTQYF	TGTGCCAGCAGCTTAGAACAGGGGGCCAGCACAGATACGCAGTATTTT
TRBJ2-5	TRBV11-2	TRBD2	CASTVGLADQETQYF	TGTGCCAGCACTGTCGGACTAGCAGACCAAGAGACCCAGTACTTC
TRBJ2-5	TRBV7-9	TRBD2	CASSKLAEQETQYF	TGTGCCAGCAGCAAACTAGCGGAACAAGAGACCCAGTACTTC
TRBJ1-4	TRBV30	-	CAWSVSVEKLFF	TGTGCCTGGAGTGTAAGCGTTGAAAAACTGTTTTTT
TRBJ2-2	TRBV6-6	-	CASSTRDTHTGELFF	TGTGCCAGCAGTACCCGGGACACCCACACCGGGGAGCTGTTTTTT
TRBJ1-2	TRBV6-5	-	CASSYVGSWGYTF	TGTGCCAGCAGTTACGTGGGATCGTGGGGCTACACCTTC
TRBJ2-2	TRBV5-1	-	CASTAGYDTGELFF	TGCGCCAGTACCGCAGGGTATGACACCGGGGAGCTGTTTTTT
TRBJ2-3	TRBV9	-	CASSLEGTDTQYF	TGTGCCAGCAGCCTAGAGGGCACAGATACGCAGTATTTT
TRBJ2-1	TRBV6-6	TRBD2	CASGETSASLNNEQFF	TGTGCCAGCGGAGAGACTAGCGCCTCCCTAAACAATGAGCAGTTCTTC
TRBJ2-5	TRBV5-1	-	CASSLDREETQYF	TGCGCCAGCAGCTTGGACCGGGAGGAGACCCAGTACTTC
TRBJ1-5	TRBV7-2	-	CASSLMNQPQHF	TGTGCCAGCAGCTTGATGAATCAGCCCCAGCATTTT
TRBJ2-1	TRBV25-1	-	CASSEAGAGEQFF	TGTGCCAGCAGTGAAGCGGGGGCGGGCGAGCAGTTCTTC
TRBJ1-2	TRBV6-1	-	CASIFRGGYTF	TGTGCCAGCATCTTTAGGGGCGGCTACACCTTC
TRBJ2-5	TRBV5-1	-	CASSFRNPYGETQYF	TGCGCCAGCAGCTTTCGTAACCCATACGGGGAGACCCAGTACTTC
TRBJ2-3	TRBV9	-	CASSGRVLGTDTQYF	TGTGCCAGCAGCGGCCGGGTCCTTGGCACAGATACGCAGTATTTT